The T cell receptor beta chain under discussion was sequenced for a study of shared clonotypes between healthy human individuals. Generated by immunoSEQ multiplex PCR, the TCRdb table keeps only in-frame clones and is missing some. The sample gives 2 million to 2.5 million clones, just under 95% of which show up once; around 1.1% is in the top ten. Germline CDR1 LNHNV, CDR2 YYDKDF (reference sequence). The CDR3 runs 15 residues. The germline V and J ends were trimmed by 0 bases and 1 base, with 9 bases remaining between them. Points from the study as a whole: Sampling was confined to blood; repertoires within tissues likely differ.

It was CD45RO-negative cells, positively selected for CCR7, that made up naive CD8 cells, with terminally differentiated effector memory CD45RA+ cells excluded. Turning to this clone: Its antigen is still unknown.

V and J are TRBV15 and TRBJ2-5; D might be TRBD1 or TRBD2, each matching 5 bases. The clonotype was recovered from a man aged 18 to 30 in good health. Sequencing was performed on naive CD8+ T cells sorted from blood. The CDR3 spells CATSRELGTQETQYF. The CDR3, as DNA: TGTGCCACCAGCAGAGAGCTGGGGACCCAAGAGACCCAGTACTTC.